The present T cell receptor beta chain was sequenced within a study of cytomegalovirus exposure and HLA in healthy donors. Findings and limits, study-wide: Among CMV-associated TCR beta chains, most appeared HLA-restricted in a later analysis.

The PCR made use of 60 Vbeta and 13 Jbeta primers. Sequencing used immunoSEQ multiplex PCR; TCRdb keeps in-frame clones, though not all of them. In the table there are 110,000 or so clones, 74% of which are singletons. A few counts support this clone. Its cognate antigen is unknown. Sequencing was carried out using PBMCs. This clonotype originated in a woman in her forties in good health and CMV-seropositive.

The CDR3, as DNA: TGTGCCACTAAATCAGGGGCCTCCTACGAGCAGTACTTC. Translating gives CATKSGASYEQYF. This chain joins TRBV11-2 and TRBJ2-7, with TRBD1 as a possible D gene (6 bases). This CDR3 spans 13 amino acids. The germline V gene encodes CDR1 SGHAT and CDR2 FQNNGV. V lost 10 bases, J lost 0 bases, and 13 bases lay in between.